The 9 T cell receptor beta chains below come from one sample, sequenced in a study of T cells after somatic rescue of genetic block. The protocol was immunoSEQ multiplex PCR, while the TCRdb copy is restricted to in-frame clones and leaves out a portion. Counted here are about 67,000 clones, about 91% occurring once; the ten biggest clones make up around 3%. The sequenced sample consisted of peripheral blood mononuclear cells (PBMCs). The receptors were gathered from a man aged 35 to 55.

The chain carries TRBV6-5 and TRBJ2-7; D is perhaps TRBD1 (5 bases). V was shortened by 5 bases and J by 2 bases, with 13 bases between the two germline ends. Looked up from germline, CDR1 is MNHEY and CDR2 is SVGAGI. CDR3 length: 14 amino acids. For the CDR3, the DNA is TGTGCCAGCAGTCTCTCCTGGGGCCCCTACGAGCAGTACTTC. It encodes CASSLSWGPYEQYF.

This chain uses TRBV6-5 with TRBJ2-7, with TRBD1 identical over 8 bases. The CDR3 is made up of 15 amino acids. V gave up 6 bases and J gave up 9 bases; unmatched junction bases: 16. Looked up from germline, CDR1 is MNHEY and CDR2 is SVGAGI. The CDR3 here is CASSRTKGQANGQYF. As DNA, the CDR3 is TGTGCCAGCAGCCGCACAAAGGGACAGGCTAATGGGCAGTACTTC.

The rearrangement joins TRBV7-8 to TRBJ2-7; D possibly corresponds to TRBD2 (5 bases). The CDR3 is 15 amino acids. Germline CDR1 is SGHVS and CDR2 is FQNEAQ. V lost 5 bases to trimming and J lost 4 bases, with 18 bases between them. CDR3: CASSLPVGAVYEQYF. In nucleotides, the CDR3 is TGTGCCAGCAGCCTCCCGGTAGGAGCGGTTTACGAGCAGTACTTC.

The rearrangement joins TRBV10-3 to TRBJ2-3; 11 positions agree with TRBD2. Losses at the gene ends were 2 bases for V and 6 bases for J; bases not matched to a gene: 7. Germline assignment: CDR1 ENHRY and CDR2 SYGVKD. This CDR3 has 16 residues. This CDR3 reads CAISETASGGLDTQYF. The CDR3 coding sequence is TGTGCCATCAGTGAGACGGCTAGCGGGGGGTTGGATACGCAGTATTTT.

V and J are TRBV5-6 and TRBJ2-3; 8 bases are shared with TRBD2. Germline V gene sequence: CDR1 SGHDT, CDR2 YYEEEE. The CDR3 spans 15 residues. V shed 0 bases, J shed 5 bases, and the junction held 5 bases outside the gene matches. CDR3 residues: CASSLVSGVIDTQYF. The CDR3 coding sequence is TGTGCCAGCAGCTTGGTTAGCGGGGTGATAGATACGCAGTATTTT.

The chain carries TRBV5-5 and TRBJ2-2; D is tentatively TRBD1 or TRBD2 (6 bases each). Per the germline V gene, CDR1 is SGHKS and CDR2 is YYEKEE (reference sequence). The CDR3 loop spans 15 amino acids. Trimming pared 5 bases from V and 6 bases from J, leaving 17 bases between. Here the CDR3 reads CASRPDRRGSGELFF. CDR3 bases: TGTGCCAGCAGACCTGACAGGAGGGGCTCCGGGGAGCTGTTTTTT.

The count of this clone is one. The CDR3 does not end in the conserved phenylalanine or tryptophan, so this is likely a read error. The chain's CDR3 is CASSLAGLSPLHL. CDR3 sequence (DNA): TGCGCCAGCAGCTTGGCAGGACTTTCACCCCTCCACCTT. The chain has TRBV5-1 and TRBJ1-6; no reliable D call. CDR1 and CDR2 from the germline V gene are SGHRS and YFSETQ. Trimming pared 0 bases from V and 9 bases from J, leaving 7 bases between. The CDR3 runs to 13 residues.

The genes are TRBV6-5 and TRBJ1-2, with D perhaps matching TRBD1 (5 bases). Germline V gene sequence: CDR1 MNHEY, CDR2 SVGAGI. CDR3 length: 14 amino acids. The V end was cut by 8 bases, the J end by 7 bases, with 20 bases between. This CDR3 is CASQRDGTVGGYTF. The DNA for the CDR3 is TGTGCCAGCCAGCGGGACGGGACGGTGGGTGGCTACACCTTC.

The chain joins TRBV4-1 to TRBJ1-6; a weak D match, TRBD1 (6 bases). CDR1 and CDR2 (germline): MGHRA, YSYEKL. Between the trimmed V and J ends, which lost 6 bases and 8 bases, there was a span of 17 bases. The CDR3 totals 15 residues. The CDR3 coding sequence is TGCGCCAGCAGGCTTACAGGGCCTTTGGATTCACCCCTCCACTTT. This sequence encodes CASRLTGPLDSPLHF.